The sequence of this TCR beta chain was determined in a study of TIL therapy for anti-PD-1-resistant metastatic lung cancer. Study details: Progressing patients received lymphodepletion, expanded TIL infusion and IL-2. Most patients had lung adenocarcinoma.

The germline CDR1 and CDR2 sequences are SQVTM and ANQGSEA. The length of the CDR3 is 13 residues. V trimming: 6 bases; J trimming: 0 bases; junction bases outside the gene matches: 3. The libraries were made with immunoSEQ v3. Clones were read by immunoSEQ multiplex PCR, and TCRdb kept only the in-frame ones, dropping some. The table includes about 43,000 clones, 65% to 80% detected once. A remark on this clone: Its antigen is currently unknown.

Study-wide points: Infused TIL clonotypes partially replaced the baseline blood repertoire, then decayed over months.

The time point: pre-treatment sample, taken before nivolumab and TIL therapy. This chain connects TRBV29-1 to TRBJ2-3, with TRBD1 identical over 7 bases. This sample comprised blood, obtained at baseline. This clonotype was obtained from a man between 65 and 79 years old with non-small cell lung cancer. CDR3 DNA sequence: TGCAGCGTCTTGACAGGGAGCACAGATACGCAGTATTTT. Translating it yields CSVLTGSTDTQYF.